The sample holds a few counts of the clone carrying this T cell receptor (beta chain). Its antigen is still unknown. The data stem from a study of response to subunit inactivated influenza vaccine. From germline, CDR1 is SEHNR and CDR2 FQNEAQ (reference sequence). V was clipped by 4 bases and J by 7 bases, with 16 bases between them. This CDR3 is 15 amino acids long. TCRdb passed the RT-PCR reads through MiXCR, listing each CDR3 protein once. The table includes almost 600,000 distinct CDR3 sequences, approximately 14% detected once. Study outcomes and limitations: T cells newly recruited by each seasonal influenza vaccination are few, the authors suggested.

This clonotype was sampled from a man aged 45-65 years who received an inactivated influenza vaccine. The source material was PBMCs from blood, sampled 11 to 12 days after vaccination. The chain carries TRBV7-9 and TRBJ2-2, with D possibly TRBD2 on 5 matching bases. The CDR3 bases are TGTGCCAGCAGCTCAACATCGGGGAGTAGCGGGGAGCTGTTTTTT. It specifies CASSSTSGSSGELFF.